This T cell receptor beta chain was identified during a study of identifying expanded T cells in peripheral blood. Overall study findings and caveats: Technical replicates showed about 1.1 changed clones; around two weeks approximately 15; four weeks 19.

Worth noting for this clone: The antigen is undetermined.

TCRdb's copy holds only in-frame clones and misses some; the assay was immunoSEQ multiplex PCR. The data contain about 110,000 clones, about 85% of them singletons. During the collection period, no donor immune events like infections were recorded. The source material was blood. The source is a person between 18 and 75 years old in good health.

CDR3 loop: CASTSGQIKNTIYF. In DNA, the CDR3 is TGTGCCAGCACCTCCGGGCAGATCAAAAACACCATATATTTT. The chain is built from TRBV6-6 and TRBJ1-3, with unresolved D. The CDR3 spans 14 residues. V lost 7 bases, J lost 6 bases, and 16 bases lay in between. Germline V lookup: CDR1 MNHNY, CDR2 SVGAGI (reference sequence).